This TCR beta chain was identified in a study of neurological immune-mediated disorders. Whole-study results and caveats: The highest TCR clonal expansion occurred in HTLV-1-associated myelopathy; multiple sclerosis fell below healthy controls.

By its share, this clonotype is medium-sized. What it binds is unknown. Using its own MiXCR run on the 5' RACE reads, TCRdb lists one record per CDR3 protein. The data hold roughly 13,000 distinct CDR3 sequences, with 6.5% to 8% observed a single time. Germline CDR1 and CDR2: SEHNR and FQNEAQ (reference sequence). Trimming pared 5 bases from V and 3 bases from J, leaving 11 bases between. This CDR3 is 13 amino acids long. The gene calls are TRBV7-9 and TRBJ2-7; D call uncertain. The receptor comes from a woman aged 35 to 49 in good health. Sequencing input: CD8+ T cells from blood. CDR3 sequence: CASSHLTGYEQYF. The DNA for the CDR3 is TGTGCCAGCAGCCACCTGACGGGCTACGAGCAGTACTTC.